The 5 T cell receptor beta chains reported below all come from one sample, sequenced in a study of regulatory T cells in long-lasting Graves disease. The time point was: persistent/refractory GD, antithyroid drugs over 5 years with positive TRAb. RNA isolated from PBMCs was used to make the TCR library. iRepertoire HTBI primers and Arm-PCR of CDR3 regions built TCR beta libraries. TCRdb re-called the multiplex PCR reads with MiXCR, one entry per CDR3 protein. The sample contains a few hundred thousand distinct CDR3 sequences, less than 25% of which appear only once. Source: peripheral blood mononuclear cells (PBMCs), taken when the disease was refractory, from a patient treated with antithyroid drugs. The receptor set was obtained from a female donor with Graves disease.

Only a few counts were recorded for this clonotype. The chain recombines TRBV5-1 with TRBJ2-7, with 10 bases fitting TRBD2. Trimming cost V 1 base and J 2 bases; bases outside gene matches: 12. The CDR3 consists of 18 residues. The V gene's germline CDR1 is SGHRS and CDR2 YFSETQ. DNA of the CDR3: TGCGCCAGCAGCTTGTTACTAGCGGGAACCGGCGGCCCCTACGAGCAGTACTTC. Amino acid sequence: CASSLLLAGTGGPYEQYF. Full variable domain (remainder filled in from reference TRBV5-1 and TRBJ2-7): KAGVTQTPRYLIKTRGQQVTLSCSPISGHRSVSWYQQTPGQGLQFLFEYFSETQRNKGNFPGRFSGRQFSNSRSEMNVSTLELGDSALYLCASSLLLAGTGGPYEQYFGPGTRLTVT.

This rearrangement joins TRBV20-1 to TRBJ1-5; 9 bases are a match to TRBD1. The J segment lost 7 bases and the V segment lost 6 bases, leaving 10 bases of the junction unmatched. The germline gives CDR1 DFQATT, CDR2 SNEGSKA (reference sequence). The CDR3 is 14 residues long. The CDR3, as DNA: TGCAGTGCCGATACAGGGGGCGCGGGACAGCCCCAGCATTTT. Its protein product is CSADTGGAGQPQHF.

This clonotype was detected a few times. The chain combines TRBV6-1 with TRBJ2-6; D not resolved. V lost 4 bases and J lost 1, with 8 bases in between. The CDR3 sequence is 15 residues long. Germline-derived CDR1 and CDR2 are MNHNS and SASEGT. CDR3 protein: CASSGAKSGANVLTF. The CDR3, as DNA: TGTGCCAGCAGTGGGGCCAAATCTGGGGCCAACGTCCTGACTTTC.

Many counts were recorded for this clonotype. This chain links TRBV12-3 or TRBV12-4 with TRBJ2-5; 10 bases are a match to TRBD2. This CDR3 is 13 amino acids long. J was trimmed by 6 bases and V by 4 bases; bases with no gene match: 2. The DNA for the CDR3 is TGTGCCAGCAGTTCCACTAGCGGGAAGACCCAGTACTTC. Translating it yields CASSSTSGKTQYF.

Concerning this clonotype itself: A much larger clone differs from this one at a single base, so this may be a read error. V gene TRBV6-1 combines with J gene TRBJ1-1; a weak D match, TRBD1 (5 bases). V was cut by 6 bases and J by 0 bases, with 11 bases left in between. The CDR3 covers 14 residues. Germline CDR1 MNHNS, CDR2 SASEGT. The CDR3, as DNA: TGTGCCAGCAGGAGGGGCAGGTTGAACACTGAAGCTTTCTTT. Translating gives CASRRGRLNTEAFF.